What follows are 27 T cell receptor beta chains derived from one specimen sequenced in a study of shared clonotypes between healthy human individuals. Assay used: immunoSEQ multiplex PCR; TCRdb lists only in-frame clones, some missing. This sample has fewer than 650,000 clones, with less than 80% found just once. The sample taken for sequencing was PBMCs. The receptor set was obtained from a woman aged 40-49 years in good health. Some clones in this sample may be carry-over from other donors' samples.

The chain has TRBV5-6 and TRBJ2-1, with D possibly being TRBD2 (5 bases). The CDR3 loop spans 15 amino acids. The germline gives CDR1 SGHDT, CDR2 YYEEEE. Between the trimmed V and J ends, which lost 4 bases and 6 bases, there was a span of 17 bases. Here the CDR3 reads CASSPFQRTLNEQFF. The DNA for the CDR3 is TGTGCCAGCAGCCCCTTCCAGCGGACTCTCAATGAGCAGTTCTTC.

This clone was detected a few times. V is TRBV6-1 and J is TRBJ1-2; D gene unclear. Trimming cost V 6 bases and J 3 bases, with 8 bases left between them. The V gene's germline CDR1 is MNHNS and CDR2 SASEGT. The CDR3 sequence is 12 residues long. CDR3 bases: TGTGCCAGCAGACGGCCGGACTATGGCTACACCTTC. This translates into CASRRPDYGYTF.

Turning to this clone: This same CDR3 is encoded by further DNA sequences in the sample. The J gene is TRBJ1-1, the V gene TRBV4-3; no firm D call. With 3 bases removed from V and 2 bases from J, the gap between germline ends came to 4 bases. Germline values: CDR1 LGHNA, CDR2 YSLEER. The CDR3 has 12 amino acids. CDR3 in amino acids: CASSHRNTEAFF. For the CDR3, the DNA is TGCGCCAGCAGCCACCGAAACACTGAAGCTTTCTTT.

The chain is built from TRBV30 and TRBJ2-6, with a possible D match to TRBD2 (5 bases). The germline CDR1 and CDR2 sequences are GTSNPN and SVGIG (reference sequence). The CDR3 is 15 residues long. Trimming took off 5 bases at V and 0 bases at J, with 11 bases between the two ends. The CDR3 nucleotides are TGTGCCTGGGCCAAGGGAGTCTCTGGGGCCAACGTCCTGACTTTC. Encoded protein: CAWAKGVSGANVLTF.

V is TRBV5-1 and J is TRBJ2-2; D ambiguous. V shed 5 bases and J shed 7 bases, with 15 bases lying between them. The CDR3 runs 14 residues. Per germline, CDR1 SGHRS and CDR2 YFSETQ. CDR3: CASSSDPLGGELFF. CDR3 nucleotides: TGCGCCAGCAGTTCGGACCCCTTGGGCGGGGAGCTGTTTTTT. Complete variable domain (other parts from reference TRBV5-1 and TRBJ2-2): KAGVTQTPRYLIKTRGQQVTLSCSPISGHRSVSWYQQTPGQGLQFLFEYFSETQRNKGNFPGRFSGRQFSNSRSEMNVSTLELGDSALYLCASSSDPLGGELFFGEGSRLTVL.

The CDR3 loop is CASSEGLSNTGELFF. In DNA, the CDR3 is TGCGCCAGCAGTGAGGGACTATCAAACACCGGGGAGCTGTTTTTT. The rearrangement joins TRBV10-1 to TRBJ2-2; a possible D gene is TRBD2 (6 bases). The CDR3 runs 15 residues. Between the trimmed V and J ends, which lost 2 bases and 2 bases, there was a span of 9 bases. Germline CDR1 is WNHNN and CDR2 is SYGVQD (reference sequence).

The chain couples TRBV6-1 to TRBJ2-7; 9 bases line up with TRBD2. Germline trimming cut 6 bases from V and 3 bases from J; bases unmatched to any gene: 6. This CDR3 is built from 14 residues. CDR1 and CDR2 (germline): MNHNS, SASEGT. The DNA for the CDR3 is TGTGCCAGCAGAGTAGCGGGAGAAGGCTACGAGCAGTACTTC. It is translated as CASRVAGEGYEQYF.

The rearrangement links TRBV27 to TRBJ2-3; 11 bases fit TRBD2. Unmatched junction bases numbered 8, after V lost 0 bases and J lost 0 bases. The CDR3 runs to 19 residues. Germline assignment: CDR1 MNHEY and CDR2 SMNVEV (reference sequence). The CDR3 loop reads CASSLSLSSGRPSTDTQYF. CDR3 DNA sequence: TGTGCCAGCAGTTTATCGTTGTCTAGCGGGAGGCCTAGCACAGATACGCAGTATTTT.

This chain connects TRBV19 to TRBJ1-3, with TRBD1 identical over 7 bases. The V gene end was trimmed by 3 bases and the J gene end by 5 bases; junction bases not matched to a gene: 10. Germline lookup yields CDR1 LNHDA and CDR2 SQIVND (reference sequence). The CDR3 is made up of 16 amino acids. As DNA, the CDR3 is TGTGCCAGTAGTATGGATGGCCAGGGGGGAAGAAACACCATATATTTT. Translation: CASSMDGQGGRNTIYF.

With regard to this clone: A much more abundant neighbour one base away suggests this may be a read error. The identical CDR3 is also encoded by other nucleotide sequences in the sample. The chain recombines TRBV10-3 with TRBJ2-5, with a weak D call TRBD1 (6 bases). This CDR3 spans 13 amino acids. Germline lookup yields CDR1 ENHRY and CDR2 SYGVKD. As DNA, the CDR3 is TGCGCCACCCGGGACACGAGGCAAGAGACCCAGTACTTC. This gives the protein CATRDTRQETQYF.

This chain links TRBV19 with TRBJ2-1; 13 bases map to TRBD2. V gave up 4 bases and J gave up 4 bases; unmatched junction bases: 7. This CDR3 region has 17 residues. Germline V gives CDR1 LNHDA, CDR2 SQIVND (reference sequence). The DNA of the CDR3 is TGTGCCAGTAGTACCAGACTAGCGGGAGGCTATTACAATGAGCAGTTCTTC. Protein: CASSTRLAGGYYNEQFF.

This clone showed up many times. V gene TRBV30 combines with J gene TRBJ1-5, with D tentatively TRBD1 (5 bases). V lost 2 bases and J 11 bases, leaving 25 bases between the germline ends. The CDR3 runs 16 residues. Looked up from germline, CDR1 is GTSNPN and CDR2 is SVGIG (reference sequence). CDR3 region: CAWSSQSNRQLKAQHF. CDR3 in DNA: TGTGCCTGGAGTTCCCAGTCCAACAGGCAGTTGAAGGCCCAGCATTTT. Full variable domain (outside the CDR3, taken from reference TRBV30 and TRBJ1-5): SQTIHQWPATLVQPVGSPLSLECTVEGTSNPNLYWYRQAAGRGLQLLFYSVGIGQISSEVPQNLSASRPQDRQFILSSKKLLLSDSGFYLCAWSSQSNRQLKAQHFGDGTRLSIL.

This clone is a singleton in its sample. The chain carries TRBV5-1 and TRBJ2-7; 9 bases agree with TRBD1. The CDR3 runs to 14 residues. V dropped 1 base and J dropped 4; count of bases not matched to a gene: 3. CDR1 SGHRS and CDR2 YFSETQ come from the germline V gene. The CDR3 spells CASSLIQGAYEQYF. CDR3 DNA: TGCGCCAGCAGCTTGATACAGGGGGCGTACGAGCAGTACTTC.

This clone came up once. V usage is TRBV11-2 and J usage is TRBJ1-3; tentatively, D is TRBD1 (6 bases). Deletions cut 5 bases from V and 0 bases from J, with 11 bases between. Germline CDR1 and CDR2: SGHAT and FQNNGV. The CDR3 length is 15 residues. This chain's CDR3 is CASSQDRTSGNTIYF. The CDR3 region has the DNA TGTGCCAGCAGCCAAGACAGGACCTCTGGAAACACCATATATTTT.

The chain carries TRBV6-1 and TRBJ2-7; 9 nucleotides align to TRBD2. There are 18 residues in the CDR3. Germline V gene lookup returns CDR1 MNHNS and CDR2 SASEGT. V gave up 3 bases and J gave up 0 bases; unmatched junction bases: 12. Written as DNA, the CDR3 is TGTGCCAGCAGTGATTCCGCACCTAGCGGGGTATCCTCCTACGAGCAGTACTTC. It is translated as CASSDSAPSGVSSYEQYF.

This chain uses TRBV28 with TRBJ2-7; D is possibly TRBD2 (6 bases). The germline gives CDR1 MDHEN, CDR2 SYDVKM. The V end was cut by 3 bases, the J end by 6 bases, with 9 bases between. This CDR3 comprises 12 residues. CDR3 protein: CASSFLAVEQYF. CDR3 bases: TGTGCCAGCAGTTTTTTAGCGGTCGAGCAGTACTTC.

The chain has TRBV7-7 and TRBJ2-1; possible D gene TRBD1, 6 bases. Trimming stripped 5 bases from V and 6 bases from J, with 17 bases between. CDR3 length equals 15 residues. Germline V gives CDR1 SSHAT, CDR2 FNYEAQ (reference sequence). The CDR3 protein is CASSPGNGRGNEQFF. For the CDR3, the DNA is TGTGCCAGCAGCCCAGGCAACGGCAGGGGCAATGAGCAGTTCTTC.

The CDR3 DNA follows: TGTGCCAGCAGTTTACCCCGGTGGCGGTCTCCCAATCAGCCCCAGCATTTT. It translates to CASSLPRWRSPNQPQHF. The chain carries TRBV28 and TRBJ1-5; D is undetermined. V was shortened by 2 bases and J by 3 bases, with 17 bases between the two germline ends. Germline CDR1 is MDHEN and CDR2 is SYDVKM. The CDR3 is 17 amino acids.

The chain carries TRBV18 and TRBJ1-5; no clear D gene. The V and J ends lost 6 bases and 1 base respectively, with 16 bases between them. This CDR3 has 16 residues. CDR1 is KGHSH, CDR2 LQKENI, per germline. CDR3: CASSREGGLSNQPQHF. The CDR3 DNA follows: TGTGCCAGCTCCCGCGAAGGAGGGTTAAGCAATCAGCCCCAGCATTTT. The full variable domain, rest sourced from reference TRBV18 and TRBJ1-5, is NAGVMQNPRHLVRRRGQEARLRCSPMKGHSHVYWYRQLPEEGLKFMVYLQKENIIDESGMPKERFSAEFPKEGPSILRIQQVVRGDSAAYFCASSREGGLSNQPQHFGDGTRLSIL.

The gene calls are TRBV29-1 and TRBJ2-7; D is uncertain. The germline V gene has CDR1 SQVTM and CDR2 ANQGSEA. The CDR3 contains 15 residues. Deletions cut 2 bases from V and 0 bases from J, with 14 bases between. CDR3 DNA: TGCAGCGTTGAACTTGGTTACGAAAGCTCCTACGAGCAGTACTTC. This gives the protein CSVELGYESSYEQYF.

The chain uses TRBV4-3 and TRBJ1-3; no definite D call. CDR3 length: 17 residues. V shed 6 bases and J shed 0 bases, with 18 bases lying between them. CDR1 LGHNA and CDR2 YSLEER come from the germline V gene. The CDR3 loop is CASSGGSAGFSGNTIYF. In DNA, the CDR3 is TGCGCCAGCAGTGGAGGAAGTGCGGGCTTCTCTGGAAACACCATATATTTT.

Only a few counts were recorded for this clone. For the CDR3, the DNA is TGTGCCAGCAGCCCCAGACAGGGGCCCTACGAGCAGTACTTC. It encodes CASSPRQGPYEQYF. The chain couples TRBV7-2 to TRBJ2-7, with 8 bases matching TRBD1. J was trimmed by 2 bases and V by 5 bases; bases with no gene match: 5. Germline-derived CDR1 and CDR2 are SGHTA and FQGNSA. The CDR3 extends over 14 amino acids.

Of note for this clone: At one end the junction does not follow the germline gene, possibly because of a read error. Other DNA sequences from this sample encode an identical CDR3 as well. The chain joins TRBV7-6 to TRBJ1-5; perhaps TRBD1 as D (6 bases). The germline V gene encodes CDR1 SGHVS and CDR2 FNYEAQ. This CDR3 is 15 amino acids long. The CDR3 coding sequence is TGTGCCAGCAGCTTAGAGGACAGACCCAATCAGCCCCAACATTTT. It specifies CASSLEDRPNQPQHF.

V gene TRBV6-6 combines with J gene TRBJ2-7; tentatively, D is TRBD2 (5 bases). Germline CDR1 MNHNY, CDR2 SVGAGI (reference sequence). The CDR3 covers 15 residues. V gave up 2 bases and J gave up 0 bases, with 11 bases separating them. Here the CDR3 reads CASSYGRRSSYEQYF. Written as DNA, the CDR3 is TGTGCCAGCAGTTACGGGCGGAGGAGCTCCTACGAGCAGTACTTC.

This chain uses TRBV7-6 with TRBJ1-3; D is uncertain. The V and J ends lost 4 bases and 0 bases respectively, with 10 bases between them. Germline V lookup: CDR1 SGHVS, CDR2 FNYEAQ. The CDR3 contains 15 residues. The CDR3 region has the DNA TGTGCCAGCAGCTCAACCGGGCCCTCTGGAAACACCATATATTTT. It specifies CASSSTGPSGNTIYF. Full variable domain (remainder filled in from reference TRBV7-6 and TRBJ1-3): GAGVSQSPRYKVTKRGQDVALRCDPISGHVSLYWYRQALGQGPEFLTYFNYEAQQDKSGLPNDRFSAERPEGSISTLTIQRTEQRDSAMYRCASSSTGPSGNTIYFGEGSWLTVV.

This clone was observed a few times. The V and J genes are TRBV27 and TRBJ2-2; 8 nucleotides align to TRBD1. The CDR3 consists of 15 residues. Germline V gene data show CDR1 as MNHEY and CDR2 as SMNVEV (reference sequence). V gave up 5 bases and J gave up 5 bases; unmatched junction bases: 7. This CDR3 reads CASSAGTGITGELFF. DNA for the CDR3: TGTGCCAGCAGTGCCGGGACAGGAATTACCGGGGAGCTGTTTTTT.

The rearrangement uses TRBV7-9 and TRBJ1-2; 8 positions match TRBD1. Germline CDR1 and CDR2: SEHNR and FQNEAQ (reference sequence). V was pared by 3 bases and J by 0 bases, with 6 bases of the junction left unmatched. The CDR3 is 16 residues long. This CDR3 reads CASSLGRGLPNYGYTF. DNA of the CDR3: TGTGCCAGCAGCTTGGGCAGGGGGCTTCCTAACTATGGCTACACCTTC.